This TCR beta chain is drawn from a study of cytomegalovirus exposure and HLA in healthy donors. General observations from the study: Excluded: some indistinguishable V segments such as TRBV6-2 and TRBV6-3.

Between the trimmed V and J ends, which lost 5 bases and 4 bases, there was a span of 14 bases. This CDR3 region has 14 residues. Germline CDR1 and CDR2: SGHTA and FQGTGA. In the PCR, 60 Vbeta and 13 Jbeta primers were used. Assay used: immunoSEQ multiplex PCR; TCRdb lists only in-frame clones, some missing. The sample table sets out roughly 40,000 clones. Turning to this clone: Antigen unknown.

Sequencing was done on a sample of PBMCs. The chain recombines TRBV7-3 with TRBJ1-1; D gene unclear. The sequence was obtained from a male donor in good health and CMV-seronegative. The CDR3 here is CASSQTATITEAFF. CDR3 DNA: TGTGCCAGCAGCCAGACTGCTACTATCACTGAAGCTTTCTTT. Full variable domain (rest looked up from reference TRBV7-3 and TRBJ1-1): GAGVSQTPSNKVTEKGKYVELRCDPISGHTALYWYRQSLGQGPEFLIYFQGTGAADDSGLPNDRFFAVRPEGSVSTLKIQRTERGDSAVYLCASSQTATITEAFFGQGTRLTVV.